The next 16 T cell receptor beta chains were all read from a single sample in a study of radiotherapy plus CTLA-4 blockade in lung cancer. Sequencing used immunoSEQ multiplex PCR; TCRdb keeps in-frame clones, though not all of them. The repertoire holds some 70,000 clones, with over 75% as singletons. The sample was peripheral blood, taken from a patient treated with radiotherapy plus ipilimumab. Every receptor here comes from a human donor with non-small cell lung cancer who had a partial response to radiotherapy plus ipilimumab.

The genes are TRBV18 and TRBJ2-5; 8 nucleotides match TRBD2. V shed 0 bases, J shed 1 base, and the junction held 1 base outside the gene matches. The CDR3 is made up of 15 amino acids. Germline lookup yields CDR1 KGHSH and CDR2 LQKENI. The CDR3: CASSPPAGGQETQYF. The CDR3 nucleotides read TGTGCCAGCTCACCACCTGCGGGGGGCCAAGAGACCCAGTACTTC.

In the case of this clone: At one boundary the junction diverges from the germline segment, which might be a read error. CDR3 loop: CASTTWEGLKTEAFF. Here the CDR3 DNA reads TGTGCCAGCACCACCTGGGAGGGTTTGAAAACTGAAGCTTTCTTT. The chain has TRBV6-6 and TRBJ1-1; no firm D call. CDR3 length: 15 residues. CDR1 MNHNY and CDR2 SVGAGI come from the germline V gene (reference sequence).

The V call is TRBV19, the J call TRBJ1-1; possibly TRBD1 for D (6 bases). CDR1 and CDR2 (germline): LNHDA, SQIVND (reference sequence). The V gene lost 4 bases and the J gene lost 5 bases, with 23 bases spanning the gap. This CDR3 has 17 amino acids. This chain's CDR3 is CASSTSYGRGRRTEAFF. The CDR3 DNA is TGTGCCAGTAGTACCAGTTATGGCAGGGGAAGGAGGACTGAAGCTTTCTTT.

In this sample, this clone turned up a few times. This sequence joins TRBV29-1 and TRBJ1-2; tentatively, D is TRBD1 (6 bases). The germline V gene has CDR1 SQVTM and CDR2 ANQGSEA. Trimming removed 7 bases at V and 2 bases at J, with 11 bases between. The length of the CDR3 is 12 residues. CDR3 sequence: CSAGTRNYGYTF. In DNA, the CDR3 is TGCAGCGCCGGGACACGGAACTATGGCTACACCTTC. The full variable domain, its missing parts supplied by reference TRBV29-1 and TRBJ1-2, is SAVISQKPSRDICQRGTSLTIQCQVDSQVTMMFWYRQQPGQSLTLIATANQGSEATYESGFVIDKFPISRPNLTFSTLTVSNMSPEDSSIYLCSAGTRNYGYTFGSGTRLTVV.

This sequence joins TRBV21-1 and TRBJ1-4; the table names TRBD1, a call not compared with the DNA. TRBV21-1 is classified as a pseudogene. The CDR3 is 18 residues long. CDR3 in amino acids: CASSKCPRRGRTNEKLFF. DNA of the CDR3: TGTGCCAGCAGCAAATGCCCACGCAGGGGCAGAACTAATGAAAAACTGTTTTTT.

This chain links TRBV7-3 with TRBJ2-7; D might be TRBD2 (5 bases). Germline V gives CDR1 SGHTA, CDR2 FQGTGA. V was trimmed by 5 bases and J by 0 bases, leaving 14 bases between them. The CDR3 extends over 15 amino acids. As DNA, the CDR3 is TGTGCCAGCAGCCCAGCGGTCTTTATCTCCTACGAGCAGTACTTC. This sequence encodes CASSPAVFISYEQYF. Drawing the rest from reference TRBV7-3 and TRBJ2-7, the complete variable domain is GAGVSQTPSNKVTEKGKYVELRCDPISGHTALYWYRQSLGQGPEFLIYFQGTGAADDSGLPNDRFFAVRPEGSVSTLKIQRTERGDSAVYLCASSPAVFISYEQYFGPGTRLTVT.

The V call is TRBV11-3, the J call TRBJ2-2; 8 bases align to TRBD1. Unmatched junction bases numbered 4, after V lost 5 bases and J lost 2 bases. Germline V gene sequence: CDR1 SGHNT, CDR2 YENEEA. This CDR3 is built from 15 residues. The chain's CDR3 is CASSRDRLNTGELFF. Here the CDR3 DNA reads TGTGCCAGCAGCCGGGACAGGCTAAACACCGGGGAGCTGTTTTTT. Filled out from reference TRBV11-3 and TRBJ2-2, the complete variable domain reads EAGVVQSPRYKIIEKKQPVAFWCNPISGHNTLYWYLQNLGQGPELLIRYENEEAVDDSQLPKDRFSAERLKGVDSTLKIQPAELGDSAVYLCASSRDRLNTGELFFGEGSRLTVL.

The chain uses TRBV1 and TRBJ2-5; TRBD2 was called by the table and not checked on the DNA. TRBV1 is a pseudogene segment. The CDR3 covers 11 residues. Written as DNA, the CDR3 is TGCACCAGCAGAGGAGGGGAGACCCAGTACTTC. Amino acids: CTSRGGETQYF.

V usage is TRBV19 and J usage is TRBJ1-2; D is unclear. V was clipped by 6 bases and J by 0 bases, with 14 bases between them. Germline values: CDR1 LNHDA, CDR2 SQIVND (reference sequence). The CDR3 is 15 residues long. CDR3 in DNA: TGTGCCAGTAGCGTTTCCGGGGATCCTAACTATGGCTACACCTTC. This translates into CASSVSGDPNYGYTF.

This chain links TRBV10-1 with TRBJ1-1; TRBD1 might be the D (5 bases). Germline CDR1 WNHNN, CDR2 SYGVQD (reference sequence). Deletions cut 8 bases from V and 0 bases from J, with 10 bases between. The CDR3 loop spans 13 amino acids. The CDR3 nucleotides read TGCGCCAGCCAGACAGCATTGAACACTGAAGCTTTCTTT. Translated: CASQTALNTEAFF.

This sequence joins TRBV6-5 and TRBJ2-2, with 8 positions matching TRBD1. Unmatched junction bases numbered 6, after V lost 6 bases and J lost 3 bases. The CDR3 runs to 15 residues. The germline CDR1 and CDR2 sequences are MNHEY and SVGAGI. CDR3 amino acids: CASRRRGQDTGELFF. CDR3 nucleotide sequence: TGTGCCAGCAGACGCAGGGGGCAGGACACCGGGGAGCTGTTTTTT.

The rearrangement uses TRBV27 and TRBJ2-3; no clear D gene. The V end lost 6 bases, the J end lost 5 bases, and 9 bases lay between the germline ends. Per the germline V gene, CDR1 is MNHEY and CDR2 is SMNVEV (reference sequence). The CDR3 extends over 12 amino acids. The CDR3 coding sequence is TGTGCCAGCAGGGAACGCGGAGATACGCAGTATTTT. It encodes CASRERGDTQYF.

The gene calls are TRBV7-2 and TRBJ2-5; 9 bases agree with TRBD2. CDR3 size: 15 residues. Germline CDR1 SGHTA, CDR2 FQGNSA. J lost 7 bases, V lost 3 bases, and 9 bases had no gene match. The CDR3: CASSFTLAGRGTQYF. The CDR3 nucleotides read TGTGCCAGCAGCTTTACCCTAGCGGGAAGGGGGACCCAGTACTTC. The full variable domain, in which reference TRBV7-2 and TRBJ2-5 provide the parts outside the CDR3, is GAGVSQSPSNKVTEKGKDVELRCDPISGHTALYWYRQSLGQGLEFLIYFQGNSAPDKSGLPSDRFSAERTGGSVSTLTIQRTQQEDSAVYLCASSFTLAGRGTQYFGPGTRLLVL.

The V gene is TRBV6-5, the J gene TRBJ2-5, with 7 bases that match TRBD1. Germline CDR1 is MNHEY and CDR2 is SVGAGI. With 6 bases clipped from V and 0 bases from J, the junction kept 4 bases outside the gene matches. CDR3 length: 14 amino acids. CDR3 protein: CASRVDRDQETQYF. DNA for the CDR3: TGTGCCAGCAGGGTCGACAGGGACCAAGAGACCCAGTACTTC.

J is TRBJ2-5 and V is TRBV5-4; 7 nucleotides match TRBD2. V gave up 4 bases and J gave up 5 bases; unmatched junction bases: 11. The germline CDR1 and CDR2 sequences are SGHNT and YYREEE (reference sequence). The CDR3 has 15 residues. The CDR3 DNA reads as TGTGCCAGCAGCGTCCGCGGCGGGAGATTGGAGACCCAGTACTTC. It specifies CASSVRGGRLETQYF.

The CDR3 loop is CASSRQGSGNQPQHF. CDR3 DNA sequence: TGTGCCAGCAGCCGACAGGGATCCGGCAATCAGCCCCAGCATTTT. The chain is built from TRBV5-6 and TRBJ1-5; TRBD1 matches 7 bases. Germline values: CDR1 SGHDT, CDR2 YYEEEE. CDR3 length equals 15 residues. Trimming at V came to 4 bases and at J to 2 bases, leaving 6 bases not matched to a gene.